These 14 T cell receptor beta chains were sequenced from one sample in a study of blood T cell repertoires in COVID-19 (dated by TCRdb to the early 2020s). Libraries were made using the immunoSEQ multiplex PCR assay. The table comes from immuneACCESS by way of TCRdb, which keeps in-frame sequences with V and J called. Part of the clones is missing from these tables; in studies checked, under half for an unresolved V gene and the rest for unknown reasons. The sample table lists about 150,000 clones, roughly 84% of them with a count of one. The ten largest clones add up to 5.8% of the sample. The sample consisted of PBMCs or T cells enriched from blood (not recorded which). The receptors were gathered from a woman aged 45-65 years who had been exposed to COVID-19.

This clone was found once. This rearrangement joins TRBV29-1 to TRBJ1-1, with no clear D. Trimming took 2 bases from V and 1 from J, leaving 2 bases between them. The CDR3 is made up of 11 amino acids. CDR1 and CDR2 from the germline V gene are SQVTM and ANQGSEA. In DNA form, the CDR3 reads TGCAGCGTTGAACAGAACACTGAAGCTTTCTTT. This gives the protein CSVEQNTEAFF.

The chain employs TRBV6-1 and TRBJ2-7; tentative D call: TRBD2 (5 bases). Germline V gene data show CDR1 as MNHNS and CDR2 as SASEGT. V shed 3 bases and J shed 5 bases, with 11 bases lying between them. The CDR3 length is 13 residues. CDR3: CASSEAGPHEQYF. CDR3 DNA: TGTGCCAGCAGTGAGGCGGGTCCCCACGAGCAGTACTTC.

The CDR3 DNA reads TGTGCCAGCAGTTTTTCGGGGGAGTACAATGAGCAGTTCTTC. Translation: CASSFSGEYNEQFF. The V gene is TRBV27, the J gene TRBJ2-1; TRBD2 might be the D (6 bases). Germline assignment: CDR1 MNHEY and CDR2 SMNVEV (reference sequence). The CDR3 loop spans 14 amino acids. Trimming stripped 3 bases from V and 4 bases from J, with 10 bases between.

V usage is TRBV12-3 or TRBV12-4 and J usage is TRBJ1-1, with D hard to call. This CDR3 has 12 residues. Trimming left V 8 bases short and J 6 bases short, with 13 bases between. The chain's CDR3 is CASGWRAAEAFF. CDR3 sequence (DNA): TGTGCCAGCGGCTGGAGGGCCGCTGAAGCTTTCTTT.

The chain carries TRBV5-4 and TRBJ1-1, with D unclear. The CDR3 contains 12 residues. The germline gives CDR1 SGHNT, CDR2 YYREEE (reference sequence). The ends were cut back, 0 bases at V and 3 bases at J, with 3 bases in the middle. The chain's CDR3 is CASSLGDTEAFF. The DNA of the CDR3 is TGTGCCAGCAGCTTGGGAGACACTGAAGCTTTCTTT.

This clone showed up just once. CDR3 DNA: TGTGCCAGCAGCCCCGGCCCGACAGCCCACGAGCAGTACTTC. Translation gives CASSPGPTAHEQYF. The gene calls are TRBV5-4 and TRBJ2-7; a weak D match, TRBD1 (5 bases). Germline V CDR1 and CDR2: SGHNT, YYREEE (reference sequence). Trimming cost V 4 bases and J 5 bases, with 16 bases left between them. The CDR3 loop spans 14 amino acids. The full variable domain, in which reference TRBV5-4 and TRBJ2-7 provide the parts outside the CDR3, is ETGVTQSPTHLIKTRGQQVTLRCSSQSGHNTVSWYQQALGQGPQFIFQYYREEENGRGNFPPRFSGLQFPNYSSELNVNALELDDSALYLCASSPGPTAHEQYFGPGTRLTVT.

This clone has just one count. The rearrangement joins TRBV6-1 to TRBJ2-7; TRBD2 agrees at 7 bases. J lost 0 bases, V lost 2 bases, and 4 bases had no gene match. Germline CDR1 and CDR2: MNHNS and SASEGT. The CDR3 totals 15 residues. The CDR3 protein is CASSETGGSSYEQYF. For the CDR3, the DNA is TGTGCCAGCAGTGAAACGGGGGGAAGCTCCTACGAGCAGTACTTC.

The V gene is TRBV11-2, the J gene TRBJ2-5; the match to TRBD2 covers 9 bases. This CDR3 contains 15 residues. Looked up from germline, CDR1 is SGHAT and CDR2 is FQNNGV. V shed 5 bases and J 6 bases; nucleotides not matched to a gene: 10. CDR3 DNA: TGTGCCAGCAGCCCACAGGGGACTAGCCGAAAGACCCAGTACTTC. This encodes CASSPQGTSRKTQYF.

The V call is TRBV7-2, the J call TRBJ1-1, with a weak D call TRBD1 (5 bases). Germline assignment: CDR1 SGHTA and CDR2 FQGNSA. V was shortened by 8 bases and J by 6 bases, with 19 bases between the two germline ends. The CDR3 runs to 14 residues. The CDR3 loop is CASSPQGGISEAFF. CDR3 DNA: TGTGCCAGCTCACCTCAGGGTGGAATTTCTGAAGCTTTCTTT.

This clone was seen only once. This rearrangement joins TRBV29-1 to TRBJ2-2, with 7 bases lining up with TRBD1. Trimming cost V 0 bases and J 1 base; bases outside gene matches: 5. CDR3 length: 16 amino acids. CDR1 and CDR2 (germline): SQVTM, ANQGSEA. The chain's CDR3 is CSVEERGQMNTGELFF. In nucleotides, the CDR3 is TGCAGCGTTGAAGAAAGGGGACAGATGAACACCGGGGAGCTGTTTTTT.

The chain uses TRBV29-1 and TRBJ2-2; tentatively, D is TRBD1 (6 bases). The CDR3 spans 12 residues. From germline, CDR1 is SQVTM and CDR2 ANQGSEA. V gave up 3 bases and J gave up 5 bases, with 7 bases separating them. The chain's CDR3 is CSVDRGTGELFF. The DNA for the CDR3 is TGCAGCGTTGATAGGGGGACCGGGGAGCTGTTTTTT.

Points on this clone: This CDR3 is also generated by other DNA sequences in the sample. The chain carries TRBV27 and TRBJ1-1; 9 bases are a match to TRBD1. Germline values: CDR1 MNHEY, CDR2 SMNVEV (reference sequence). V lost 3 bases and J lost 0; bases outside the gene matches: 2. CDR3 size: 15 residues. CDR3 loop: CASSFGTGLNTEAFF. In DNA form, the CDR3 reads TGTGCCAGCAGTTTCGGGACAGGGCTGAACACTGAAGCTTTCTTT.

V gene TRBV12-5 combines with J gene TRBJ2-1; tentatively, D is TRBD2 (5 bases). Germline V lookup: CDR1 LGHNT, CDR2 FRNRAP. The CDR3 extends over 11 amino acids. V was cut by 6 bases and J by 9 bases, with 9 bases left in between. The CDR3: CASGEGREQFF. The DNA for the CDR3 is TGTGCTAGTGGAGAGGGTCGTGAGCAGTTCTTC.

The genes are TRBV15 and TRBJ1-5, with a possible D match to TRBD1 (5 bases). The CDR3 covers 15 residues. V was clipped by 0 bases and J by 2 bases, with 8 bases between them. Germline loops: CDR1 LNHNV, CDR2 YYDKDF (reference sequence). The chain's CDR3 is CATSRDRAGNQPQHF. DNA of the CDR3: TGTGCCACCAGCAGAGACAGGGCGGGCAATCAGCCCCAGCATTTT.